This TCR beta chain originates from a study of control samples from healthy donors and cancer patients (dated by TCRdb to the early 2020s). Note on this clone: Its cognate antigen has yet to be identified. Base qualities are not provided; no much larger clone lies one nucleotide away.

According to the germline V gene, CDR1 reads LGHNA and CDR2 reads YNFKEQ. V loses 0 bases, J loses 3 bases, and the germline ends lie 12 bases apart. Including the terminal cysteine and phenylalanine, the CDR3 comprises 15 residues. CDR3 DNA is the only sequence kept; it has 45 bases, read in frame from the first base. Library prep was done by the immunoSEQ multiplex PCR assay. In TCRdb, the immuneACCESS table is reduced to in-frame sequences with V and J assigned. These tables do not hold every clone; where another copy was compared, an unresolved V gene accounts for under half, and the others remain unexplained. Recorded for this sample are about 61,000 clones; around 90% of them occurred a single time. The biggest ten clones account for 6% of the sample.

Sequencing was performed on PBMCs. In this chain, TRBV4-2 is recombined with TRBJ2-7; perhaps TRBD1 is the D gene, with 6 bases matching. The receptor comes from a man aged 55-75 years with colorectal cancer. DNA sequence: TGTGCCAGCAGCCAAGAGGACAGCCGACTCTACGAGCAGTACTTC. It encodes CASSQEDSRLYEQYF.